The rows below give T cell receptor beta chains drawn from one sample of a study of blood T cell repertoires in COVID-19. Using immunoSEQ multiplex PCR, the repertoire was profiled, and TCRdb retains in-frame clones only, with some absent. Of fewer than 400,000 clones in the sample, 89% are singletons; the top ten hold over 4%. Material: PBMCs or T cells enriched from blood (not recorded which). The source is a man aged 55 to 69 who had recovered from COVID-19. Each CDR3 is given with its conserved first and last residue. A D gene is named only where the DNA matches it firmly. The size of a clone is reported for some rows only, either as once, few or many, or as a class for expanded clones.

CASSQGQGNYEQYF	TGTGCCAGCTCACAGGGACAGGGGAACTACGAGCAGTACTTC	TRBV18	TRBD1	-	TRBJ2-7
CASSRQTSGITDTQYF	TGCGCCAGCAGCCGCCAGACTAGCGGGATTACAGATACGCAGTATTTT	TRBV4-3	TRBD2	once	TRBJ2-3
CASTQQGTGNTEAFF	TGTGCCAGCACCCAACAGGGGACTGGGAACACTGAAGCTTTCTTT	TRBV6-5	TRBD1	-	TRBJ1-1
CSASLTGTGQYF	TGCAGTGCTAGTCTGACCGGGACAGGGCAGTATTTT	TRBV20-1	TRBD1	-	TRBJ2-3
CASSLDMGPGGQFF	TGCGCCAGCAGCTTGGACATGGGGCCCGGGGGGCAGTTCTTC	TRBV5-1	-	-	TRBJ2-1
CASNSWGQGADEQYF	TGTGCCAGCAACTCCTGGGGACAGGGGGCCGACGAGCAGTACTTC	TRBV11-2	TRBD1	-	TRBJ2-7
CASSSQIEQFF	TGTGCCAGCAGCTCCCAGATTGAGCAGTTCTTC	TRBV7-9	-	once	TRBJ2-1
CASSCGKGEKLFF	TGCGCCAGCAGTTGTGGTAAGGGGGAAAAACTGTTTTTT	TRBV10-1	-	-	TRBJ1-4
CASRLAGPTDTQYF	TGTGCCAGCAGACTAGCGGGACCCACAGATACGCAGTATTTT	TRBV2	TRBD2	-	TRBJ2-3
CASSSLAGAYNEQFF	TGTGCCAGCAGTTCATTAGCGGGCGCCTACAATGAGCAGTTCTTC	TRBV28	TRBD2	-	TRBJ2-1
CASSEQGALSYGYTF	TGTGCCAGCAGCGAACAGGGGGCTTTATCCTATGGCTACACCTTC	TRBV7-9	TRBD1	-	TRBJ1-2
CASSRFLDRTYEQYF	TGTGCCAGCAGCCGATTTCTGGACAGGACCTACGAGCAGTACTTC	TRBV7-6	TRBD1	few	TRBJ2-7
CASRRQGAYGELFF	TGTGCCAGCAGACGACAGGGGGCGTACGGGGAGCTGTTTTTT	TRBV6-5	TRBD1	-	TRBJ2-2
CASSIGLVRVGDEQFF	TGTGCCAGTAGTATAGGCCTAGTCAGAGTAGGGGATGAGCAGTTCTTC	TRBV19	-	-	TRBJ2-1
CASSFRFGGLVPTQYF	TGTGCCAGCAGCTTTCGATTTGGGGGCCTTGTACCGACCCAGTACTTC	TRBV7-2	-	-	TRBJ2-5
CASSPPGGGTDTQYF	TGTGCCAGCTCACCACCGGGAGGGGGCACAGATACGCAGTATTTT	TRBV18	TRBD2	-	TRBJ2-3
CASSLEGARFKYF	TGTGCCAGCAGCTTAGAAGGGGCCAGATTTAAGTATTTT	TRBV7-9	-	-	TRBJ2-3
CSARTGDGYTF	TGCAGTGCTAGGACAGGGGATGGCTACACCTTC	TRBV20-1	TRBD1	-	TRBJ1-2
CASSSSRVMTEAFF	TGTGCCAGCAGCTCTTCCCGGGTAATGACTGAAGCTTTCTTT	TRBV5-4	-	-	TRBJ1-1
CASSFLTGGSPGTDTQYF	TGTGCCAGCAGCTTTTTAACGGGAGGGAGCCCCGGCACAGATACGCAGTATTTT	TRBV7-2	TRBD2	-	TRBJ2-3
CASDPGQRTTNEKLFF	TGTGCCAGTGACCCGGGACAGAGGACAACTAATGAAAAACTGTTTTTT	TRBV2	TRBD1	-	TRBJ1-4
CATSERTSGRATDTQYF	TGTGCCACCAGTGAACGGACTAGCGGGAGGGCCACAGATACGCAGTATTTT	TRBV24-1	TRBD2	few	TRBJ2-3
CSVTDRGGSEAFF	TGCAGCGTTACAGACAGGGGGGGATCTGAAGCTTTCTTT	TRBV29-1	TRBD1	-	TRBJ1-1
CASSDRGSGNTIYF	TGTGCCAGCAGCGACAGGGGTTCGGGAAACACCATATATTTT	TRBV11-1	TRBD1	-	TRBJ1-3
CASSYWRGYEQYF	TGTGCCAGCAGTTACTGGCGAGGATACGAGCAGTACTTC	TRBV6-5	-	-	TRBJ2-7
CAISDWGDEQYF	TGTGCCATCAGTGATTGGGGGGACGAGCAGTACTTC	TRBV10-3	-	-	TRBJ2-7
CASRPRGRTGELFF	TGTGCCAGCAGACCCAGGGGGCGAACCGGGGAGCTGTTTTTT	TRBV5-6	TRBD1	few	TRBJ2-2
CASSPEAATLANYGYTF	TGTGCCAGCTCACCGGAGGCGGCGACCCTGGCTAACTATGGCTACACCTTC	TRBV18	-	-	TRBJ1-2
CASSPGQGNEKLFF	TGTGCCAGCTCACCGGGACAGGGTAATGAAAAACTGTTTTTT	TRBV18	TRBD1	-	TRBJ1-4
CASSFLQGNSPLHF	TGTGCCAGCAGCTTCTTACAGGGTAATTCACCCCTCCACTTT	TRBV5-8	-	-	TRBJ1-6
CASSLESQGDNEQFF	TGTGCCAGCAGCTTGGAGAGTCAGGGCGACAATGAGCAGTTCTTC	TRBV5-4	-	-	TRBJ2-1
CASSVERPSGRIVNEQFF	TGTGCCAGCAGCGTTGAGAGGCCTAGCGGGAGAATAGTCAATGAGCAGTTCTTC	TRBV7-6	TRBD2	-	TRBJ2-1
CASSLAGGQETQYF	TGTGCCAGCAGCTTAGCAGGGGGCCAAGAGACCCAGTACTTC	TRBV7-9	-	-	TRBJ2-5
CSVEEGGNYGYTF	TGCAGCGTTGAGGAGGGGGGGAACTATGGCTACACCTTC	TRBV29-1	-	once	TRBJ1-2
CASSRRLAGGPVPYNEQFF	TGTGCCAGCAGTCGCCGACTAGCGGGAGGGCCAGTACCCTACAATGAGCAGTTCTTC	TRBV6-2/TRBV6-3	TRBD2	-	TRBJ2-1
CASSFGAGGQDTQYF	TGTGCCAGCAGCTTTGGGGCGGGAGGGCAAGATACGCAGTATTTT	TRBV5-4	TRBD2	-	TRBJ2-3
CSVVGQGSYEQYF	TGCAGCGTTGTAGGACAGGGCAGCTACGAGCAGTACTTC	TRBV29-1	TRBD1	-	TRBJ2-7
CASSTPSSGNTIYF	TGTGCCAGCAGTACACCCAGCTCTGGAAACACCATATATTTT	TRBV6-6	-	-	TRBJ1-3
CASSYGGNQYTEAFF	TGTGCCAGCAGTTACGGGGGGAATCAGTACACTGAAGCTTTCTTT	TRBV6-5	-	once	TRBJ1-1
CASSLRAGNTEAFF	TGTGCCAGCAGCTTGCGGGCGGGGAACACTGAAGCTTTCTTT	TRBV5-6	-	-	TRBJ1-1